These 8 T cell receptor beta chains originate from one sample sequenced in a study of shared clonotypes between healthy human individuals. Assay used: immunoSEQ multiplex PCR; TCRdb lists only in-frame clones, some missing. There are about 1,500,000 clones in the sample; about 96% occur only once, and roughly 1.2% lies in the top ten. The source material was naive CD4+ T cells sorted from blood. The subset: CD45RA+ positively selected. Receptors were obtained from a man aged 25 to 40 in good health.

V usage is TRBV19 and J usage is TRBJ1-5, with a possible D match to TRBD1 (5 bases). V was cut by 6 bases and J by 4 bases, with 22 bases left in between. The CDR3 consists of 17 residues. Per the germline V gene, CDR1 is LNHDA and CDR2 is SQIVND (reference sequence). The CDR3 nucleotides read TGTGCCAGTAGCGACAGTCTCCACGGGATCCGGAATCAGCCCCAGCATTTT. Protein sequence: CASSDSLHGIRNQPQHF.

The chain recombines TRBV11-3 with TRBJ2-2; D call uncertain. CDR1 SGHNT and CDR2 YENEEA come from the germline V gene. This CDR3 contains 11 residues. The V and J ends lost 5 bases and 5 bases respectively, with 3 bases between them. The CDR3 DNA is TGTGCCAGCAGCATTACCGGGGAGCTGTTTTTT. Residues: CASSITGELFF.

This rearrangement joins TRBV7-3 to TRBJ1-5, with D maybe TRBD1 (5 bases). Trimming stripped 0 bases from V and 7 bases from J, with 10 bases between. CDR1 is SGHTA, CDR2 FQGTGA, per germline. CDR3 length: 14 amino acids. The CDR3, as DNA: TGTGCCAGCAGCTTAACAGGAGGGGAACAGCCCCAGCATTTT. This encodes CASSLTGGEQPQHF.

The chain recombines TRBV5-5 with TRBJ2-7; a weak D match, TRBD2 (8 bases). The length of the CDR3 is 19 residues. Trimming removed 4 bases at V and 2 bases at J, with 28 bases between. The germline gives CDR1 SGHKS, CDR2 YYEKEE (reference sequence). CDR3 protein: CASSDRRGSAGGGAYEQYF. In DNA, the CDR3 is TGTGCCAGCAGCGACCGCAGGGGGTCGGCGGGAGGAGGGGCCTACGAGCAGTACTTC.

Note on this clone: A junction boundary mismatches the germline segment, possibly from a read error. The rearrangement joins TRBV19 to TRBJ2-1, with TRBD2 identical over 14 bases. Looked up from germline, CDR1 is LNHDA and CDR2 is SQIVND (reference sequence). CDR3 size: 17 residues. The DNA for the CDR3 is TGTGCCAGTATAGGGGCCCGACTAGCGGGAGGGCTGGAGGGTCTAGTCTTC. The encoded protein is CASIGARLAGGLEGLVF.

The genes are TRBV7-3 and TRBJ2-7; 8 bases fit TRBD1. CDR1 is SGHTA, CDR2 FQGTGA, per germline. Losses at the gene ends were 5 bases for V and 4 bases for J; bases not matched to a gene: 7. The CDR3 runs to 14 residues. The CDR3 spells CASSLVTGEYEQYF. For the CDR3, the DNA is TGTGCCAGCAGCCTCGTGACAGGGGAGTACGAGCAGTACTTC.

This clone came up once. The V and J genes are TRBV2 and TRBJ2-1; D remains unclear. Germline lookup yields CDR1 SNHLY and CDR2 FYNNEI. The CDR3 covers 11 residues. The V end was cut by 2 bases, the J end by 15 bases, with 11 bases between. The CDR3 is CASSELIIPFF. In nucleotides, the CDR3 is TGTGCCAGCAGTGAATTAATAATCCCGTTCTTC.

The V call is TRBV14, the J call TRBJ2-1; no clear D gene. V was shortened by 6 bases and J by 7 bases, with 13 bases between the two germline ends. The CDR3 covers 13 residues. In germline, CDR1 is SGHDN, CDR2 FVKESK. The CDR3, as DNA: TGTGCCAGCAGTCGCCGAATCAGTAATGAGCAGTTCTTC. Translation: CASSRRISNEQFF. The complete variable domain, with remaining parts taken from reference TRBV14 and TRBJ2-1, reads EAGVTQFPSHSVIEKGQTVTLRCDPISGHDNLYWYRRVMGKEIKFLLHFVKESKQDESGMPNNRFLAERTGGTYSTLKVQPAELEDSGVYFCASSRRISNEQFFGPGTRLTVL.